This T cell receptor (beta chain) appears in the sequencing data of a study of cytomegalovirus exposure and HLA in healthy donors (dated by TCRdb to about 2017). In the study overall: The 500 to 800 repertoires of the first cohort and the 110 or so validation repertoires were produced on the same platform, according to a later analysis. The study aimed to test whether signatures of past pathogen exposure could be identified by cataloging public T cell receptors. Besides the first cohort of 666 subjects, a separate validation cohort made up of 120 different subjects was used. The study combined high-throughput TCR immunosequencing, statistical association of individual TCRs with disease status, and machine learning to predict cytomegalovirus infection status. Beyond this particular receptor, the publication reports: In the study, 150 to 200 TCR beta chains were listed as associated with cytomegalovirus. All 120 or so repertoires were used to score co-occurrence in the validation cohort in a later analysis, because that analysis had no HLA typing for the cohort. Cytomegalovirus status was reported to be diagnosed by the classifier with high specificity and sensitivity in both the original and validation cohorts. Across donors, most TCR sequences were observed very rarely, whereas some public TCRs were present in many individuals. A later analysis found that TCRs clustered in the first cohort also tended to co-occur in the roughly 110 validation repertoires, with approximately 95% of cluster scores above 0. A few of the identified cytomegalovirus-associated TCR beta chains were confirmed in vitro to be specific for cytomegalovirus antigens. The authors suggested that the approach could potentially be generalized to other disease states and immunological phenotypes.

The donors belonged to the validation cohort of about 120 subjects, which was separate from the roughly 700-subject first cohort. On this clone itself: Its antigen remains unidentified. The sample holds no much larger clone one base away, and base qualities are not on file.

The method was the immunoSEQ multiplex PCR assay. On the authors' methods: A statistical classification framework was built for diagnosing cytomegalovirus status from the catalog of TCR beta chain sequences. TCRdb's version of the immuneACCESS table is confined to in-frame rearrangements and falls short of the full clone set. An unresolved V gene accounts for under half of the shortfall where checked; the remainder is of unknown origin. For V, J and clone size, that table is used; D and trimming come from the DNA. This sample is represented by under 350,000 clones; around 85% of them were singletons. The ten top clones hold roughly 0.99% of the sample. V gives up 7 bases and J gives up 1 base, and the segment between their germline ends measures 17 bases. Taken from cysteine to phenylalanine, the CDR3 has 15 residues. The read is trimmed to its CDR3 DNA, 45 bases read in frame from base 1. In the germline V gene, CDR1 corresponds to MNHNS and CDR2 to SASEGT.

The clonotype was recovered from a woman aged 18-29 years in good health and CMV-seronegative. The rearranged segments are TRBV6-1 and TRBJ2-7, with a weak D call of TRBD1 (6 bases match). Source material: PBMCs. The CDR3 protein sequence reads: CASTPQDRVSYEQYF. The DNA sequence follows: TGTGCCAGCACCCCTCAGGACAGAGTATCCTACGAGCAGTACTTC.